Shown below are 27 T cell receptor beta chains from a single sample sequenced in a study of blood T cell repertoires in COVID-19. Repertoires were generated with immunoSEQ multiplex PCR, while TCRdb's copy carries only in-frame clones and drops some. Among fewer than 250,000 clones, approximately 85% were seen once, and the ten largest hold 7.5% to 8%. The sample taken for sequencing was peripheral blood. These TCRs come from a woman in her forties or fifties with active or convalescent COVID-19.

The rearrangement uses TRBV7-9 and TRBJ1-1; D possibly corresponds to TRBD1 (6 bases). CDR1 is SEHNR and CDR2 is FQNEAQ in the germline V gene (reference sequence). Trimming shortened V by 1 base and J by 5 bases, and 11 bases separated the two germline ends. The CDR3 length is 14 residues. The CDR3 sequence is CASSLVQGRTEAFF. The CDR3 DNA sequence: TGTGCCAGCAGCTTAGTTCAGGGGCGGACTGAAGCTTTCTTT.

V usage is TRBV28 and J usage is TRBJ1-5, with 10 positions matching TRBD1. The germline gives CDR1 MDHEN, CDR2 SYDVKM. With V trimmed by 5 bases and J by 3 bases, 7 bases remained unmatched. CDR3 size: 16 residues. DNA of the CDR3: TGTGCCAGCAGTCCGGACAGGGGGATTTCCAATCAGCCCCAGCATTTT. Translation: CASSPDRGISNQPQHF.

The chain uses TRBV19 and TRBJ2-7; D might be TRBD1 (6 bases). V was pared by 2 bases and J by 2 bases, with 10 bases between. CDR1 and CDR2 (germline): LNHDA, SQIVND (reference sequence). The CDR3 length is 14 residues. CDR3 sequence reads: CASSIQGGTYEQYF. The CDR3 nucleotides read TGTGCCAGTAGTATACAAGGGGGTACCTACGAGCAGTACTTC.

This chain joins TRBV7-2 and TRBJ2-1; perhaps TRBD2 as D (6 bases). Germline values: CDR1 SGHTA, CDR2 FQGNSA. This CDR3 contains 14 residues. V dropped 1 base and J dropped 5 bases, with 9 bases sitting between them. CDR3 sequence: CASSLELADNEQFF. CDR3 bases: TGTGCCAGCAGCTTAGAACTAGCAGACAATGAGCAGTTCTTC. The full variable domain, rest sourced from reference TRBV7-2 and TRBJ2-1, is GAGVSQSPSNKVTEKGKDVELRCDPISGHTALYWYRQSLGQGLEFLIYFQGNSAPDKSGLPSDRFSAERTGGSVSTLTIQRTQQEDSAVYLCASSLELADNEQFFGPGTRLTVL.

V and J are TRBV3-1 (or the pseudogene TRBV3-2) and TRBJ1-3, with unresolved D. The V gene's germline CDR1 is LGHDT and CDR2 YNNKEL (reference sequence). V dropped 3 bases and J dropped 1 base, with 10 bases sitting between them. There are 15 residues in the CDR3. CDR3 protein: CASSQVRTSGNTIYF. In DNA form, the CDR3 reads TGTGCCAGCAGCCAGGTCAGGACTTCTGGAAACACCATATATTTT.

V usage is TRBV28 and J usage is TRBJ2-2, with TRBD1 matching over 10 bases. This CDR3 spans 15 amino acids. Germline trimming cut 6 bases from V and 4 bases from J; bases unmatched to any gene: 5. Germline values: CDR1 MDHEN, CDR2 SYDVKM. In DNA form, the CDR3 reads TGTGCCAGCAGATCCTGGACAGGGGGCACCGGGGAGCTGTTTTTT. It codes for CASRSWTGGTGELFF.

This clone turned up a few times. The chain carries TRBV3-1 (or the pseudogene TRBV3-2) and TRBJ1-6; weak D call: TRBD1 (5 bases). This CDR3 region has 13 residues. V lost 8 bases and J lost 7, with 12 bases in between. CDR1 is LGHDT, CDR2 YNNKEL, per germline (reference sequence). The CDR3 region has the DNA TGTGCCAGCGGAGGGGATGGGAATTCACCCCTCCACTTT. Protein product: CASGGDGNSPLHF.

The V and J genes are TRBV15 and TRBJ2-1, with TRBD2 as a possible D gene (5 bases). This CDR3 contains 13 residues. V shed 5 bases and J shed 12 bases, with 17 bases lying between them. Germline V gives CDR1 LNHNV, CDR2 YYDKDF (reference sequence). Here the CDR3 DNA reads TGTGCCACCAGCCGATCCTCCTTCGAGGGGCAGTTCTTC. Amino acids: CATSRSSFEGQFF.

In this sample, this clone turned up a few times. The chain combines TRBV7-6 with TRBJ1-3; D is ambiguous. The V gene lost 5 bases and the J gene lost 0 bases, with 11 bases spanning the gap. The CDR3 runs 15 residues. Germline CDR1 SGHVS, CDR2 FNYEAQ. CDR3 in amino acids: CASSLDWSSGNTIYF. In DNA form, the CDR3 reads TGTGCCAGCAGCCTGGACTGGAGCTCTGGAAACACCATATATTTT.

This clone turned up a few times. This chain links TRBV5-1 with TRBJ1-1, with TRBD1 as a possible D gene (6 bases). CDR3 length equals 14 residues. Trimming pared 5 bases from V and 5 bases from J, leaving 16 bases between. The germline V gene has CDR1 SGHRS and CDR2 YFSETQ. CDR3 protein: CASRPSGAETEAFF. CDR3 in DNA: TGCGCCAGCAGGCCTTCAGGGGCCGAGACTGAAGCTTTCTTT.

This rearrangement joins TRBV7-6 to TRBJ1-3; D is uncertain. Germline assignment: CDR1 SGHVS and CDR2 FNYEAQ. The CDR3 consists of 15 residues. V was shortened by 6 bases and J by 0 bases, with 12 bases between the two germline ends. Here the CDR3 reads CASSRLSGSGNTIYF. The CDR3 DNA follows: TGTGCCAGCAGTCGCCTAAGTGGCTCTGGAAACACCATATATTTT.

The CDR3 nucleotides read TGCGCCAGCAGCCCCCGTGGGGGGTTAGATTCACCCCTCCACTTT. It codes for CASSPRGGLDSPLHF. The chain combines TRBV5-1 with TRBJ1-6; possibly TRBD1 for D (5 bases). This CDR3 is built from 15 residues. The germline CDR1 and CDR2 sequences are SGHRS and YFSETQ. V gave up 4 bases and J gave up 8 bases, with 16 bases separating them. The full variable domain, its missing parts supplied by reference TRBV5-1 and TRBJ1-6, is KAGVTQTPRYLIKTRGQQVTLSCSPISGHRSVSWYQQTPGQGLQFLFEYFSETQRNKGNFPGRFSGRQFSNSRSEMNVSTLELGDSALYLCASSPRGGLDSPLHFGNGTRLTVT.

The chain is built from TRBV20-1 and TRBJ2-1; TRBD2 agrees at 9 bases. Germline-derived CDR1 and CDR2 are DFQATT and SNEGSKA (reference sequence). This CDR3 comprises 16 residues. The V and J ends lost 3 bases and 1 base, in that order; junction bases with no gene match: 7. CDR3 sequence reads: CSASSFLAGSYNEQFF. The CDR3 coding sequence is TGCAGTGCTAGTTCCTTCCTAGCGGGGTCCTACAATGAGCAGTTCTTC.

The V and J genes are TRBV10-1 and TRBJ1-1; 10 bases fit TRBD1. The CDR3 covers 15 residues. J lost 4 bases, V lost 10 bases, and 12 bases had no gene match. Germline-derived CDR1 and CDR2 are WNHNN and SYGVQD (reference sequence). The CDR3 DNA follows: TGCGCCACCTCCTCGGACAGGGGGTTGCGCACTGAAGCTTTCTTT. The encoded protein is CATSSDRGLRTEAFF.

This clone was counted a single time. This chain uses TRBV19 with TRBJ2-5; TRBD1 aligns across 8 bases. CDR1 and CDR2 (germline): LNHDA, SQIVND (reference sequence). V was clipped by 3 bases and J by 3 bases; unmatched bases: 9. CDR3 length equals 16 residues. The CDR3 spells CASSIRQGAWKETQYF. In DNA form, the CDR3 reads TGTGCCAGTAGTATCAGGCAGGGGGCCTGGAAAGAGACCCAGTACTTC.

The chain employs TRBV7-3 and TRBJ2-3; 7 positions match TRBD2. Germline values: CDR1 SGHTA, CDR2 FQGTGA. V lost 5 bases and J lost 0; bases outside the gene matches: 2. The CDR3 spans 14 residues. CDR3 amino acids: CASSASGSTDTQYF. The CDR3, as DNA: TGTGCCAGCAGCGCTAGCGGAAGCACAGATACGCAGTATTTT.

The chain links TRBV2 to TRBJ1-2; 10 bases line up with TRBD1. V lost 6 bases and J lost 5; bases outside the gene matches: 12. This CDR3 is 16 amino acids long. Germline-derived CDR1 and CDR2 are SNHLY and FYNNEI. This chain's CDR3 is CASRKPNRDRGYGYTF. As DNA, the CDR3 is TGTGCCAGCAGGAAACCGAACCGGGACAGGGGTTATGGCTACACCTTC.

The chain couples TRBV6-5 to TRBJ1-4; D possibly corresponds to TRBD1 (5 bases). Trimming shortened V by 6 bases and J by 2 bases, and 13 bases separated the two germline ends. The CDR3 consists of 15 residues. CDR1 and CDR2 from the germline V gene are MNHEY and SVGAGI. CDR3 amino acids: CASRLRVWTNEKLFF. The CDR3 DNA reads TGTGCCAGCAGGCTCAGGGTTTGGACTAATGAAAAACTGTTTTTT.

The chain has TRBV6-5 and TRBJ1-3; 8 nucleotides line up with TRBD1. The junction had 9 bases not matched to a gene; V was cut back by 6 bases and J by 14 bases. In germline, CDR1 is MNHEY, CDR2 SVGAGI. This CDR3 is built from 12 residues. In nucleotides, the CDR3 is TGTGCCAGCAGAAGACCGGGACAGGTCCTATATTTT. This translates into CASRRPGQVLYF.

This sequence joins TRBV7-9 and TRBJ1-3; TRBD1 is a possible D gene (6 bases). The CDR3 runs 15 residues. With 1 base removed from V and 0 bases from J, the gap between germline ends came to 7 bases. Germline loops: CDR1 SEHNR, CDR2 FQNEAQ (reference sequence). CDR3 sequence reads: CASSLDRDSGNTIYF. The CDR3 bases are TGTGCCAGCAGCTTAGACAGGGACTCTGGAAACACCATATATTTT.

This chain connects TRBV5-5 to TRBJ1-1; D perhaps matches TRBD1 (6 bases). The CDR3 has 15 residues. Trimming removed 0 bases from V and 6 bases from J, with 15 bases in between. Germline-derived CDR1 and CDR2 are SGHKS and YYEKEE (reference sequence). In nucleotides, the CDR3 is TGTGCCAGCAGCTTGGCGGCCAGGGGAATCGCTGAAGCTTTCTTT. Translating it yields CASSLAARGIAEAFF.

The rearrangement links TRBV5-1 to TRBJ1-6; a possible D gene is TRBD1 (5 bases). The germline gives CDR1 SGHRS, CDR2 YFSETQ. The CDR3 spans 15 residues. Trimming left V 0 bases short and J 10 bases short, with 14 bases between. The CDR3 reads CASSLDGTGGSPLHF. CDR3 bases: TGCGCCAGCAGCTTGGACGGGACGGGGGGATCACCCCTCCACTTT.

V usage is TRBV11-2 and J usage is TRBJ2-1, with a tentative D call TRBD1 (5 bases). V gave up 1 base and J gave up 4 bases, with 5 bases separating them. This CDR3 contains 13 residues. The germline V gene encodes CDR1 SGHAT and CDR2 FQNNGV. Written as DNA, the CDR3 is TGTGCCAGCAGCTTAGGACAGTACAATGAGCAGTTCTTC. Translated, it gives CASSLGQYNEQFF.

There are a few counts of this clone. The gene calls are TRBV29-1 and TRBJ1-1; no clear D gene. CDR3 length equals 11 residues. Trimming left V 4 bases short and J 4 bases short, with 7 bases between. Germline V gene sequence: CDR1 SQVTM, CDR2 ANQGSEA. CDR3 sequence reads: CSVVGGTEAFF. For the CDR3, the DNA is TGCAGCGTTGTAGGAGGCACTGAAGCTTTCTTT.

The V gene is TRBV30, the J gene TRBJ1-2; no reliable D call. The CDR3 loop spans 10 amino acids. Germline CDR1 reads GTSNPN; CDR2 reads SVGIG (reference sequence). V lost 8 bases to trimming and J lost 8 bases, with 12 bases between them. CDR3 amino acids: CAGRLLGYTF. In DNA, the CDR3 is TGTGCCGGCAGACTGCTGGGCTACACCTTC.

CDR3 sequence: CASSGDSFSSYTF. Here the CDR3 DNA reads TGCGCCAGCAGTGGGGACAGCTTTTCGAGCTACACCTTC. The V call is TRBV10-2, the J call TRBJ1-2, with 7 bases matching TRBD1. CDR3 length: 13 amino acids. The ends lost 4 bases at V and 9 bases at J; junction bases unmatched: 8. Germline lookup yields CDR1 WSHSY and CDR2 SAAADI.

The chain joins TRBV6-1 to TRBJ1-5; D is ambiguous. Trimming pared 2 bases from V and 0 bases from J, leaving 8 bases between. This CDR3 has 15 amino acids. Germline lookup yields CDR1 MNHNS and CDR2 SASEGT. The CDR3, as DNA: TGTGCCAGCAGTGAAAACGGTCATAGCAATCAGCCCCAGCATTTT. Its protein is CASSENGHSNQPQHF.